The clone carrying this T cell receptor (beta chain) was seen repeatedly, ten times or more. What it binds is unknown. V gave up 6 bases and J gave up 4 bases; unmatched junction bases: 8. There are 15 residues in the CDR3. Individual cDNA molecules received unique molecular identifiers. TCRdb called the 5' RACE reads again in MiXCR, with one record for every CDR3 protein. The repertoire holds about 80,000 distinct CDR3 sequences, with about 5% as singletons. This sample stems from a study of early T cells in non-severe SARS-CoV-2 infection. At the level of the study: Sequencing of bulk RNA from unsorted whole blood was done, without chain pairing. Study-level results: Anti-spike CD8 responses were favored in VDJdb matching, and private and CD4 specificities were missed.

J is TRBJ2-1 and V is TRBV12-3 or TRBV12-4; TRBD2 aligns across 8 bases. This receptor was identified in an adult who was a healthcare worker with PCR-confirmed SARS-CoV-2 infection or an uninfected control (not recorded which). This material consisted of whole blood, taken at baseline. The CDR3 sequence: CASSSRLAIYNEQFF. The CDR3 DNA sequence: TGTGCCAGCAGCTCGAGACTAGCGATTTACAATGAGCAGTTCTTC.